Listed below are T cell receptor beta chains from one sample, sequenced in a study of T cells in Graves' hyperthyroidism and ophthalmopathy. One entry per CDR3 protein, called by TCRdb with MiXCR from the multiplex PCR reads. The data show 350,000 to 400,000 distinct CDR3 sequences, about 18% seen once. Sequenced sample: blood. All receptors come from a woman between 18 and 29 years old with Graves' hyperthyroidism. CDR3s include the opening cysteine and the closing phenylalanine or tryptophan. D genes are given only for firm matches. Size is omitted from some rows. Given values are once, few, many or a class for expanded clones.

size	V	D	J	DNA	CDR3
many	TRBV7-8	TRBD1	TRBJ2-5	TGTGCCAGCAGCCTGGACAGGGACGAGACCCAGTACTTC	CASSLDRDETQYF
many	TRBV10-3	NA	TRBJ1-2	TGTGCCACGTACCAGGGCACGGACTATGGCTACACCTTC	CATYQGTDYGYTF
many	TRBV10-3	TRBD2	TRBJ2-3	TGTGCCATCAGTGAGTCGAGGAGCGGGGGGGCCTCTTGGACAGATACGCAGTATTTT	CAISESRSGGASWTDTQYF
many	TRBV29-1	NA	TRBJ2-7	TGCAGCGTTGAAGATGGCCAGGGTGGGTACGAGCAGTACTTC	CSVEDGQGGYEQYF
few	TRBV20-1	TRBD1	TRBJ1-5	TGCAGTGCTAATTCGGGACAGGACCTTTATAGCAATCAGCCCCAGCATTTT	CSANSGQDLYSNQPQHF
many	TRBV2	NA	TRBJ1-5	TGCGCCAGCAGTGAATTTGGGACTGAAGTTAGCAATCAGCCCCAGCATTTT	CASSEFGTEVSNQPQHF
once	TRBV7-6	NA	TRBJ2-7	TGTGCCAGCAGCTTAGCCCCCGCTTCGGGCGAGCAGTACTTC	CASSLAPASGEQYF
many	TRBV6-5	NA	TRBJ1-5	TGTGCCAGCAGTTACTTACTTGGTGGGGATCAGCCCCAGCATTTT	CASSYLLGGDQPQHF
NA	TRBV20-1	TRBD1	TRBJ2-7	TGCATCCCCCGCCCGGGACAGGTGTTTTACGAGCAGTACTTC	CIPRPGQVFYEQYF
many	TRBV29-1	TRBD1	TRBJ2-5	TGCAACGTCTACGGACAGGGTGCGCAAGAGACCCAGTACTTC	CNVYGQGAQETQYF
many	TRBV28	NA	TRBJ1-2	TGTGCCAGCAGTTTAAGGGGTGGGAACTATGGCTACACCTTC	CASSLRGGNYGYTF
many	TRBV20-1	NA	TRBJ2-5	TGCAGTGCTAGGTGGGGGGGCGCAGAGACCCAGTACTTC	CSARWGGAETQYF
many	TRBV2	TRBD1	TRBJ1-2	TGTGCCAGCACTGTCCTTGCCGAGACAGGGAGGAAGTACACCTTC	CASTVLAETGRKYTF
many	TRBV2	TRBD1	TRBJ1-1	TGTGCCAGCGGACAGGGGGTCTGGACTGAAGCTTTCTTT	CASGQGVWTEAFF
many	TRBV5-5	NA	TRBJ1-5	TGTGCCAGCAGCTGGGGGAGGGGAAGTAATCAGCCCCAGCATTTT	CASSWGRGSNQPQHF
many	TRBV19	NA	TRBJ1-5	TGTGCCAGTAGTATGGGGTTACAGCCCCAGCATTTT	CASSMGLQPQHF
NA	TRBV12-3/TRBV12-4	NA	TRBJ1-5	TGTGCCAGCACCGACGGTGGGGGCCGCGCCCAGCATTTT	CASTDGGGRAQHF
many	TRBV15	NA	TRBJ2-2	TGTGCCACCAGCCCAGCCAGGGGTTTGGACCCCGGGGAGCTGTTTTTT	CATSPARGLDPGELFF
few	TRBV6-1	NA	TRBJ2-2	TGTGCCAGCAGTACGACTGATACCGGGGAGCTGTTTTTT	CASSTTDTGELFF
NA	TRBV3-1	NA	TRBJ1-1	TGTGCCAGCAGCCAAGTACAGTTCGGGAACACTGAAGCTTTCTTT	CASSQVQFGNTEAFF
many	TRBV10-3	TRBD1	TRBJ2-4	TGTGCCACCAGGGACAGGGAGGCCAAAAACATTCAGTACTTC	CATRDREAKNIQYF
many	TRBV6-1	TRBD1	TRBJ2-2	TGTGCCAGTTCTGTCCGACCCGGACAGGGCGGGGAGCTGTTTTTT	CASSVRPGQGGELFF
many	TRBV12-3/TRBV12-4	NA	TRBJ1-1	TGTGCCAGCAGTTTCCTGAGACAGACCAACACTGAAGCTTTCTTT	CASSFLRQTNTEAFF
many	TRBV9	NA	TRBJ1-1	TGTGCCAGCAGCGGCCGTGGTCAGGACACTGAAGCTTTCTTT	CASSGRGQDTEAFF
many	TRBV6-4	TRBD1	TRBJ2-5	TGTGCCAGCAGTGGGGACAGGGTCGCGCGAGAGACCCAGTACTTC	CASSGDRVARETQYF
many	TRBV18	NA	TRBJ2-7	TGTGCCAGCTCACCTGTACGAGGGGTGGGCGAGCAGTACTTC	CASSPVRGVGEQYF
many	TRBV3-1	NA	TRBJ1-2	TGTGCCAGCAGCCAACGTTCCCCATACTATGGCTACACCTTC	CASSQRSPYYGYTF
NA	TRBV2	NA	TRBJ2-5	TGTGCCAGCAGTGCACCGCGTGGGCCAATATGGGCCCAGTACTTC	CASSAPRGPIWAQYF
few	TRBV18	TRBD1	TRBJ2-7	TGTGCCAGCTCACCGACAGGGGCCTCCTCCGAGCAGTACTTC	CASSPTGASSEQYF
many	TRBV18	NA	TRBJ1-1	TGTGCCAGCTCACCGTTGAAGTCGAACACTGAAGCTTTCTTT	CASSPLKSNTEAFF
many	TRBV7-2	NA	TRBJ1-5	TGTGCCAGCAGCTTAGGGCGATCGATCCAGCATTTT	CASSLGRSIQHF
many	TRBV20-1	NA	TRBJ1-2	TGCAGTGCTAGTAAGGGGCGCGAATACGGCTACACCTTC	CSASKGREYGYTF
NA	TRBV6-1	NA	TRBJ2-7	TGTGCCAGCGGAGCGGGCGAGCAGTACTTC	CASGAGEQYF
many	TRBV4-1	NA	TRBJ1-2	TGCGCCAGCAGCCAAGGGAAAGGCCATGGCTACACCTTC	CASSQGKGHGYTF
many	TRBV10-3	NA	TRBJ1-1	TGTGCCATCAGGAAGGCGGACGGGAACACTGAAGCTTTCTTT	CAIRKADGNTEAFF
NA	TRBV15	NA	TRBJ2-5	TGTGCCACCAGCAGTCGACAAGAGACCCAGTACTTC	CATSSRQETQYF
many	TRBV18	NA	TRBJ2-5	TGTGCCAGCTCACCAGTAGGCTCGGGAGTCCAAGAGACCCAGTACTTC	CASSPVGSGVQETQYF
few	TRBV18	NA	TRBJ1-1	TGTGCCAGCTCACCAAGCACCACGAACACTGAAGCTTTCTTT	CASSPSTTNTEAFF
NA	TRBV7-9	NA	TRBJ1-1	TGTGCCCTCAAGGCAGCCATGAACACTGAAGCTTTCTTT	CALKAAMNTEAFF
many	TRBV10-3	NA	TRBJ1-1	TGTGCCATCAGTGGTGGGGGGAGGAAAACTGAAGCTTTCTTT	CAISGGGRKTEAFF
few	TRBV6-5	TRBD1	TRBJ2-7	TGTGCCAGCAGTTACCCTGGACAGGGGGCGCGACGATACGAGCAGTACTTC	CASSYPGQGARRYEQYF
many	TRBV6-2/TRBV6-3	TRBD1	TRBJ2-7	TGTGCCAGCAGTTACGGACAGGGAGTCGACGAGCAGTACTTC	CASSYGQGVDEQYF
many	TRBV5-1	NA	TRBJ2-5	TGCGCCAGCAGCTTGGACGGGGGCCACAGTAAGACCCAGTACTTC	CASSLDGGHSKTQYF
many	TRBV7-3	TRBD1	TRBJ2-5	TGTGCCAGCAGCCCGACAGGGTGGTTGGGAGAAACCAAGTACTTC	CASSPTGWLGETKYF
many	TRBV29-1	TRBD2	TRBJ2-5	TGCAGCGTTGAAGCCTGGGAGGGGAAAAAGACCCAGTACTTC	CSVEAWEGKKTQYF
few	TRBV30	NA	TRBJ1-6	TGTGCCTGGCTGGCGAGGGGTTCACCCCTCCACTTT	CAWLARGSPLHF
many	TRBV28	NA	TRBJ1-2	TGTGCCAGCAGTCCCGGGACGCGTCGTGGCTACACCTTC	CASSPGTRRGYTF
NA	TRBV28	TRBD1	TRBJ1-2	TGTGCCAGCAGACGCATGGGAGGGGGCCTGGCCGGGGATGGCTACACCTTC	CASRRMGGGLAGDGYTF
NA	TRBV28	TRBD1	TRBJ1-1	TGTGCCAGCAGTGCCAGGGGGTCGAACACTGAAGCTTTCTTT	CASSARGSNTEAFF
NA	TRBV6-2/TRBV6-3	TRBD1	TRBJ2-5	TGTGCCAGCAGTGATCGGGGACAGCGCCAAGAGACCCAGTACTTC	CASSDRGQRQETQYF
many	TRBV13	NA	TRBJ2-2	TGTGCCAGCAGCCGCCGCCCCGCCGGGGAGCTGTTTTTT	CASSRRPAGELFF
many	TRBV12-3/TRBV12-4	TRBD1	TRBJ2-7	TGTGCCAGCAGCCCGGACAGGGGCCTACTCACTAATTTC	CASSPDRGLLTNF
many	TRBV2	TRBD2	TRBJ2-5	TGTGCCAGCAGTTTACTAGCGGGGAGGGAGACCCAGTACTTC	CASSLLAGRETQYF
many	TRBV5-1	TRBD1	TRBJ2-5	TGCGCCAGCAGCTTGGGGTCCGGGACAGGGCTGGAGACCCAGTACTTC	CASSLGSGTGLETQYF
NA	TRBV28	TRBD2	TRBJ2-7	TGTGCCAGCAGTGCCTTTGCGGGAGACTTCTACGAGCAGTACTTC	CASSAFAGDFYEQYF
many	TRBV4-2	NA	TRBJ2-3	TGTGCCAGCAGCCAAGGGACATTTGCAGATACGCAGTATTTT	CASSQGTFADTQYF
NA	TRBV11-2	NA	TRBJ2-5	TGTGCCAGCAGCTTAGGGTCTTTCCCGTACCAAGAGACCCAGTACTTC	CASSLGSFPYQETQYF
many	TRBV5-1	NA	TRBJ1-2	TGCGCCAGCAGCTTTGGAGACAGCGATAACTATGGCTACACCTTC	CASSFGDSDNYGYTF